This TCR beta chain was found in a study of siplizumab effects on memory and regulatory T cells (dated by TCRdb to about 2019). Some background on the complete study: The effect of the anti-CD2 antibody siplizumab on alloreactive T-cell subsets was examined in allogeneic mixed lymphocyte reactions constructed from human PBMCs.

CDR1 and CDR2 are read off the germline V gene as SGHRS and YFSETQ. The CDR3 has 15 amino acids, counting the end cysteine and phenylalanine. Just CDR3 DNA is preserved here, 45 bases in frame from base 1. Trimming takes 2 bases off V and 8 bases off J; junction bases not matched to a gene: 9. In a few donor pairs, further sequencing was done on unstimulated CD8+ naive, CD4+ memory, CD8+ TEMRA, CD4+ naive and CD8+ effector memory subsets. Sorted unstimulated T cells, along with proliferating T cells recovered from mixed lymphocyte reactions, underwent TCRbeta CDR3 sequencing. Fresh whole blood from around 11 HLA-typed healthy donors was used to isolate PBMCs. Library preparation was by the immunoSEQ multiplex PCR assay. The deep sequencing platform assayed some 98,000 TCR templates per sample. Genomic DNA extracted from sorted T cells was used for TCRbeta CDR3 sequencing. In the paper's pipeline: The R programming language was used for clonal analysis of TCRbeta CDR3 data. Alloreactive CD4+ and CD8+ clones were defined by comparing unstimulated samples with post-reaction CFSE-low samples. Alloreactive CD4+ clones were assigned to regulatory or non-regulatory origin by matching sequences to sorted unstimulated Treg and non-Treg repertoires. The clones in this table, taken by TCRdb from immuneACCESS, are in-frame only. Not every clone is retained; where verified, under half of the shortfall comes from an unresolved V gene, and the cause of the rest is unknown. V, J and clone size were drawn from that table, and D and trimming were deduced from the DNA. This sample comprises tens of thousands of clones, less than 90% of them detected only once. The ten largest clonotypes hold roughly 0.35% of the sample.

Points on this clone: Its cognate antigen has yet to be identified. There are no base qualities to consult, and no much larger clone falls within one base.

The study at large found these results: Whether proliferating Tregs from siplizumab cultures actually had suppressive function was not functionally confirmed. Roughly 80-97% of proliferating CD4+ or CD8+ clones could not be assigned a naive or memory phenotype. The cumulative frequency of alloreactive sequences traceable to unstimulated CD4+ memory T cells was significantly reduced by siplizumab. Sequences below about 10^-5 frequency were poorly captured, so only a minor fraction of alloreactive clones could be mapped to unstimulated subsets. Unstimulated naive T cells appeared to be more diverse than memory T cells, and naive cells seemed to make a substantial contribution to the alloresponse. Among mappable alloreactive CD4+ clones, the Treg-derived fraction averaged approximately 63% with siplizumab versus 25% to 30% in control reactions.

Sequenced input: naive CD8+ T cells sorted from blood. The sample's cell subset or site, from its label and the paper: unstimulated naive T cells. Rearrangement joined TRBV5-1 to TRBJ2-1; TRBD1 aligns with 8 central bases. This TCR was sampled from a human donor in good health. The DNA sequence is given as TGCGCCAGCAGCTTAGGGACAGGAGATGGCGATGAGCAGTTCTTC. Its amino acids are CASSLGTGDGDEQFF.